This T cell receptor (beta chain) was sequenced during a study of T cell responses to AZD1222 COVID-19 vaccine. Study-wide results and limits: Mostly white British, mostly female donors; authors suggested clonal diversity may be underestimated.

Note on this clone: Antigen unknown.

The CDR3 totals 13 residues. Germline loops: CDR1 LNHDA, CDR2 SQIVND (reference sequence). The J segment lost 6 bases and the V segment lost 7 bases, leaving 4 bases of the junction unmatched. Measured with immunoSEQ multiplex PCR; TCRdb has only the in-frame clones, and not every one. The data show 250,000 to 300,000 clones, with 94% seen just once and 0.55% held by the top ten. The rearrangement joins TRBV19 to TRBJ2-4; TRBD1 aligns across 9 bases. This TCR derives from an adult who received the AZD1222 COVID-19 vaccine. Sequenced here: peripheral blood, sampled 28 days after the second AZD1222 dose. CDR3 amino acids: CASNADRGNIQYF. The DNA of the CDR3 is TGTGCCAGTAATGCGGACAGGGGAAACATTCAGTACTTC.